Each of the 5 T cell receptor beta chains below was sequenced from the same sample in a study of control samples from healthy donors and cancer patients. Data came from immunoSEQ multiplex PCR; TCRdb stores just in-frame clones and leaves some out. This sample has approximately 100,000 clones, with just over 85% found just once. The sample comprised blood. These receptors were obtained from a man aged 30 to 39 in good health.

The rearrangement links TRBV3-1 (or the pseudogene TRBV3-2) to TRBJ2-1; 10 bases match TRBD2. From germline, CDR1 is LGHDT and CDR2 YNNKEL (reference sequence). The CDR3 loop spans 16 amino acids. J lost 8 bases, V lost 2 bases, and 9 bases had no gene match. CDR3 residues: CASSQLAGAIGDEQFF. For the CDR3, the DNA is TGTGCCAGCAGCCAACTAGCGGGGGCCATAGGGGATGAGCAGTTCTTC.

The CDR3 spells CASSLQGAVTDTQYF. Written as DNA, the CDR3 is TGTGCCAGCAGCTTGCAGGGGGCGGTCACAGATACGCAGTATTTT. The rearrangement links TRBV5-6 to TRBJ2-3; 8 bases agree with TRBD1. The CDR3 loop spans 15 amino acids. V was clipped by 1 base and J by 2 bases; unmatched bases: 3. The germline V gene encodes CDR1 SGHDT and CDR2 YYEEEE.

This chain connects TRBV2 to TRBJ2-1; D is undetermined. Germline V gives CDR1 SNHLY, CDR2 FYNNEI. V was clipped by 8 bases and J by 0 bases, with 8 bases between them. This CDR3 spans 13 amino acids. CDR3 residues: CASQDSSYNEQFF. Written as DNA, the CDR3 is TGTGCCAGCCAGGATAGCTCCTACAATGAGCAGTTCTTC.

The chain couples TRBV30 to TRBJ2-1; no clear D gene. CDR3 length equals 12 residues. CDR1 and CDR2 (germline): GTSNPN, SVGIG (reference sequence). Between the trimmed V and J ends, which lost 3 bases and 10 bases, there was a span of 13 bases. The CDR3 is CAWSHDLGEQFF. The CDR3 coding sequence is TGTGCCTGGAGCCATGACTTAGGGGAGCAGTTCTTC.

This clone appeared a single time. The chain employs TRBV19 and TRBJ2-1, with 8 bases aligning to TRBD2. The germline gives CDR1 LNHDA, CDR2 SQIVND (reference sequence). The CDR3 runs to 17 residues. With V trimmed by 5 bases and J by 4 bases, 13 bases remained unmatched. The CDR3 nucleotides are TGTGCCAGTAGTCTATTGCATACTAGCGGAATTTACAATGAGCAGTTCTTC. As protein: CASSLLHTSGIYNEQFF.